The T cell receptor (beta chain) described here comes from a study of CD8+CD57+ T cells in acquired aplastic anemia (dated by TCRdb to the late 2010s). General notes on the study: DNA extracted from sorted CD4+ and CD8+ cells had a mean of roughly 3 ug, with a range of roughly 0.18 to 27.4 ug. General findings and caveats noted by the study authors: CD8+ Simpson's diversity did not differ significantly between patients and healthy controls (P=0.060). Although roughly 30 CD8+ CDR3 sequences were shared by patients and controls, these sequences appeared highly expressed in patients and within the immunodominant clones of patients.

In this study, sorted CD4+ and CD8+ T cells from the blood of healthy subjects and of severe aplastic anemia patients had their TCR repertoires deep-sequenced. Ficoll-Paque density gradient centrifugation was used to isolate peripheral blood mononuclear cells. Before DNA extraction, CD4+ and CD8+ T cells were sorted by FACS or by magnetic beads. Profiling of TCR beta VDJ combinations and CDR3 sequences used genomic DNA as the template. An Illumina HiSeq 2000 was the platform used for TCR repertoire sequencing. For the original study's pipeline: Repertoire assessment relied on Simpson's diversity index, CDR3 size and DJ length profiles, and TRBV/TRBJ rearrangement plots. Whichever DNA sequence was most abundant in the deep sequencing data was defined as the immunodominant clone. CDR3 amino acid sequences were screened for sharing across subjects and were compared with published repertoires and the VDJdb database. Starting from the raw public reads, TCRdb applied fastp trimming at Q25, assembled clones with MiXCR and retained in-frame beta chains. Rows matching on CDR3 protein sequence are summarized as one entry with the most common DNA and genes. Clone size and V and J calls follow TCRdb, not the original study. For this sample the table gives some 290,000 distinct CDR3 sequences, of which 55% to 65% were detected only once. In total, the top ten clones hold 8% of the sample.

The CDR1 and CDR2 encoded by the germline V gene (reference sequence) are LNHNV and YYDKDF. CDR3 length: 17 amino acids, cysteine to phenylalanine. The read is trimmed to its CDR3 DNA, 51 bases read in frame from base 1. For this chain, trimming is 1 base at the V end and 5 bases at the J end, and the number of junction bases without a gene match is 13. This clonotype was picked up many times. Its antigen remains unidentified. Within one base of it there is no much larger clone, and no base qualities were kept. The rearranged segments are TRBV15 and TRBJ2-5, with 7 junctional bases fitting TRBD2. Sequencing used sorted CD4+, CD8+, or CD8+CD57+ T cells (not recorded which) from PBMCs. This TCR was recovered from a human donor with severe aplastic anemia or a healthy control (not recorded which). The bases are TGTGCCACCAGCAGAGTGGCGGGGGTTGGTATAGGGGAGACCCAGTACTTC. It translates to CATSRVAGVGIGETQYF.